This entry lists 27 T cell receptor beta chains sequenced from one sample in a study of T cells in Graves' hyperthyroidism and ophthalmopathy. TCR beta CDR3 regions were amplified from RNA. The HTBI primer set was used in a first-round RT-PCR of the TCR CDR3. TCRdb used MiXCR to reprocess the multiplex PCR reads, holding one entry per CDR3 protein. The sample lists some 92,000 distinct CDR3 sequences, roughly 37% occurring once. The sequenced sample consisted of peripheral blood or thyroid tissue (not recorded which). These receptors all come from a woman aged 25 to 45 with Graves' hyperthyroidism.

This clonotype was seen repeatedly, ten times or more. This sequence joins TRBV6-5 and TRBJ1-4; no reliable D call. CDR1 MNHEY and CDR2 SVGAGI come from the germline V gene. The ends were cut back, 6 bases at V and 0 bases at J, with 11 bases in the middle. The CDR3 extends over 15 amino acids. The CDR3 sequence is CASSPPGTTNEKLFF. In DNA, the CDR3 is TGTGCCAGCAGCCCGCCCGGAACAACTAATGAAAAACTGTTTTTT.

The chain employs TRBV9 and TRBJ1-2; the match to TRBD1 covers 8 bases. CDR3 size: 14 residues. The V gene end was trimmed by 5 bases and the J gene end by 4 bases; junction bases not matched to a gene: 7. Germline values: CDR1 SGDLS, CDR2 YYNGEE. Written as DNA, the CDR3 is TGTGCCAGCAGTGCTATGGACAGGGCCTATGGCTACACCTTC. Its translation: CASSAMDRAYGYTF.

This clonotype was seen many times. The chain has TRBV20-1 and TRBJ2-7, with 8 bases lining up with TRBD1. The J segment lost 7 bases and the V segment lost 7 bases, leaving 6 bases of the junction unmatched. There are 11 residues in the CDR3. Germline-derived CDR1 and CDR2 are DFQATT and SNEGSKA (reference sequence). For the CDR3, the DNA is TGCAGTGGACAGGGACAGGATGAGCAGTACTTC. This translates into CSGQGQDEQYF.

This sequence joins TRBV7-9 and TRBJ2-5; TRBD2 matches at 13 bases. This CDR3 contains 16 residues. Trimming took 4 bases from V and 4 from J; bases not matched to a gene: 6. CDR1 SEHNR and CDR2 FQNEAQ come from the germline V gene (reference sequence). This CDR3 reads CASSWTSGSLGETQYF. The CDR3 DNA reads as TGTGCCAGCAGCTGGACTAGCGGGAGTTTAGGAGAGACCCAGTACTTC.

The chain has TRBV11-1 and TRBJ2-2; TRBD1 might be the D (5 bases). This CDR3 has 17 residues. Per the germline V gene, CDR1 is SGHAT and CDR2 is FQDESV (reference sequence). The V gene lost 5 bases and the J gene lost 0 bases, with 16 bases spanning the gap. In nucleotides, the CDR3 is TGTGCCAGCAGCCCCATCCCGAGACAGACGAACACCGGGGAGCTGTTTTTT. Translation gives CASSPIPRQTNTGELFF.

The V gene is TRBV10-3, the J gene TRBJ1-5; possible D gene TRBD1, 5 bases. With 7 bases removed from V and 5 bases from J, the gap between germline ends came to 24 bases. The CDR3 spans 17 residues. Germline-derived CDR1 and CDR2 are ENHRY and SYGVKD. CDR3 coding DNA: TGTGCCATCAACGGGGCTGCGGGAGGAGGCGGGGATCAGCCCCAGCATTTT. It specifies CAINGAAGGGGDQPQHF.

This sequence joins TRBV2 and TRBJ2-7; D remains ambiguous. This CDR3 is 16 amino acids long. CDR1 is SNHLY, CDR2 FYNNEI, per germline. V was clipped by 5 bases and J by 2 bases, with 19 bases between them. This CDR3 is CASSSGPVWGTYEQYF. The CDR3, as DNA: TGTGCCAGCAGTTCGGGTCCCGTGTGGGGAACCTACGAGCAGTACTTC.

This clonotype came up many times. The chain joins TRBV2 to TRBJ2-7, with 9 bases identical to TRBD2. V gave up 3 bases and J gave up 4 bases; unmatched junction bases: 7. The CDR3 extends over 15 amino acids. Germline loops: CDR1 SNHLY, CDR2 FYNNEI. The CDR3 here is CASSDGGRAKYEQYF. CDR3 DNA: TGTGCCAGCAGTGACGGCGGGAGGGCCAAGTACGAGCAGTACTTC.

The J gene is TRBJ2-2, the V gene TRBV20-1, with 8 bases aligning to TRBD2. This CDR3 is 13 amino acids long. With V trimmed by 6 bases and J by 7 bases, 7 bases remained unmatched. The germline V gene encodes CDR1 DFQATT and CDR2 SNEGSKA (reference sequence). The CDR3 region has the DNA TGCAGTGCACACGGGACTAGGCACGGGGAGCTGTTTTTT. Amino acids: CSAHGTRHGELFF.

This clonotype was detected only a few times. The CDR3 here is CASSLLGETQHF. CDR3 nucleotide sequence: TGTGCCAGCAGCTTATTGGGGGAGACCCAGCATTTT. This chain joins TRBV11-2 and TRBJ1-5; weak D call: TRBD1 (5 bases). The CDR3 sequence is 12 residues long. The ends were cut back, 2 bases at V and 11 bases at J, with 10 bases in the middle. Germline CDR1 reads SGHAT; CDR2 reads FQNNGV.

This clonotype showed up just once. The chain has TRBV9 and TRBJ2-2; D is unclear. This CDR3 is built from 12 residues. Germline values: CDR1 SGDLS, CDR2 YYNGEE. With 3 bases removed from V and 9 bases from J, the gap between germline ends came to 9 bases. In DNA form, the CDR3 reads TGTGCCAGCAGCGGTGGTCTTCGGGAGCTGTTTTTT. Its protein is CASSGGLRELFF.

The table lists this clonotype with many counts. Written as DNA, the CDR3 is TGCGCCAGCGGGGACAGCACTAACTATGGCTACACCTTC. Protein sequence: CASGDSTNYGYTF. The gene calls are TRBV10-2 and TRBJ1-2, with 7 bases aligning to TRBD1. CDR1 and CDR2 from the germline V gene are WSHSY and SAAADI. After removal of 8 bases from V and 0 bases from J, the junction contained 3 bases not matched to a gene. The CDR3 runs to 13 residues.

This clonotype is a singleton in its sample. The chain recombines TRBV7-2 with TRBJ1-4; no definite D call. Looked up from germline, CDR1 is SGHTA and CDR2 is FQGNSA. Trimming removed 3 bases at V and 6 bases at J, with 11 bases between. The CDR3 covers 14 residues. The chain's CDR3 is CASSLVDRDEKLFF. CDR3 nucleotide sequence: TGTGCCAGCAGCTTGGTAGACCGGGATGAAAAACTGTTTTTT.

CDR3 sequence: CAISERGGTSGANVLTF. The CDR3, as DNA: TGTGCCATCAGTGAGAGAGGAGGAACCTCTGGGGCCAACGTCCTGACTTTC. This rearrangement joins TRBV10-3 to TRBJ2-6; D is perhaps TRBD2 (5 bases). This CDR3 is built from 17 residues. Trimming stripped 2 bases from V and 0 bases from J, with 11 bases between. The germline CDR1 and CDR2 sequences are ENHRY and SYGVKD.

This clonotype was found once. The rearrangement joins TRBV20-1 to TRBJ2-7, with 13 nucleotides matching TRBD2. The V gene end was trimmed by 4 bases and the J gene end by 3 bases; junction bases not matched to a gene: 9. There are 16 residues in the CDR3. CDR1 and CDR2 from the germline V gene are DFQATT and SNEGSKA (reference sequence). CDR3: CSATPGLAGKYYEQYF. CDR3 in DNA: TGCAGTGCTACGCCGGGACTAGCGGGGAAGTACTACGAGCAGTACTTC.

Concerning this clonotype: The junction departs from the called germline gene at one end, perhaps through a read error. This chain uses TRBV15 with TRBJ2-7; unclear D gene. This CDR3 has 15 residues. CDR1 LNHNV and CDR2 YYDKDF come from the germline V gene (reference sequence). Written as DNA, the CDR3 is TGTGCCGCCAGCAGAGGTTCACGGATCTCCTACGAGCAGTACTTC. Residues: CAASRGSRISYEQYF.

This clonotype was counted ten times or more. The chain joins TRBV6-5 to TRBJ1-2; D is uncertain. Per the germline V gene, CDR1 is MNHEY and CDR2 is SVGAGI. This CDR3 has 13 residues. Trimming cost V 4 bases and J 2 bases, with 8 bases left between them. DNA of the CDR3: TGTGCCAGCAGTTTCCGTTCAAACTATGGCTACACCTTC. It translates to CASSFRSNYGYTF.

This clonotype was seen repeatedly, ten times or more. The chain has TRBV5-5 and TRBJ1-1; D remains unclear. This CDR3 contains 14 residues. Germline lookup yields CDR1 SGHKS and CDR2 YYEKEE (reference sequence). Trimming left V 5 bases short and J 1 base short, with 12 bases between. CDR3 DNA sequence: TGTGCCAGCAGTTTCGGATGGAAGAACACTGAAGCTTTCTTT. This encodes CASSFGWKNTEAFF.

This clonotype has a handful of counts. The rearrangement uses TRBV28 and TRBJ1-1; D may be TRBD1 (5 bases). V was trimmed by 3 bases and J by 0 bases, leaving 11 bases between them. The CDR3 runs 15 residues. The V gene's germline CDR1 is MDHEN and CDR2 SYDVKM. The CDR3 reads CASSFQGRLNTEAFF. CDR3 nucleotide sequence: TGTGCCAGCAGTTTCCAGGGTCGCTTGAACACTGAAGCTTTCTTT.

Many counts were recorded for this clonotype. The CDR3 coding sequence is TGTGCCAGCCGCGCAGGGGGCGCAGTCGCCGGGGAGCTGTTTTTT. Translated: CASRAGGAVAGELFF. The chain carries TRBV12-3 or TRBV12-4 and TRBJ2-2, with TRBD1 matching 8 bases. Trimming took 8 bases from V and 6 from J; bases not matched to a gene: 11. There are 15 residues in the CDR3.

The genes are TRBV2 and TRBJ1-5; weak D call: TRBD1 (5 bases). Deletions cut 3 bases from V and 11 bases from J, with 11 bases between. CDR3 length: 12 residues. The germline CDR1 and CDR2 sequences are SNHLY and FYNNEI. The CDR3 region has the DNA TGTGCCAGCAGTGATGCGGGGGAGACCCAGCATTTT. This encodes CASSDAGETQHF.

In nucleotides, the CDR3 is TGTGCCAGCAGCCCGCCCGGGGAGGGCGAGCAGTACTTC. Protein sequence: CASSPPGEGEQYF. The chain links TRBV7-6 to TRBJ2-7; 7 bases fit TRBD2. The V segment lost 5 bases and the J segment 6 bases; nucleotides outside the gene matches: 7. The CDR3 covers 13 residues. CDR1 and CDR2 (germline): SGHVS, FNYEAQ. The full variable domain, in which reference TRBV7-6 and TRBJ2-7 provide the parts outside the CDR3, is GAGVSQSPRYKVTKRGQDVALRCDPISGHVSLYWYRQALGQGPEFLTYFNYEAQQDKSGLPNDRFSAERPEGSISTLTIQRTEQRDSAMYRCASSPPGEGEQYFGPGTRLTVT.

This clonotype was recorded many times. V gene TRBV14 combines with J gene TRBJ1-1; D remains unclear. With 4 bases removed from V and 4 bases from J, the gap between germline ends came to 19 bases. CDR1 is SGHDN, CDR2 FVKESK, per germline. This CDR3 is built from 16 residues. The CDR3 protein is CASSRLPILEGTEAFF. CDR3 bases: TGTGCCAGCAGCCGTCTTCCCATACTGGAGGGCACTGAAGCTTTCTTT.

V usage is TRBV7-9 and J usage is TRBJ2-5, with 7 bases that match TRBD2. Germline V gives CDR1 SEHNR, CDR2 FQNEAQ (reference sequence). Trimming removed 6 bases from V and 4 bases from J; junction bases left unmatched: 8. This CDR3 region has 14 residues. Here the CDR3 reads CASSALPGGETQYF. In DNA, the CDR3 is TGTGCCAGCAGTGCCCTCCCGGGGGGAGAGACCCAGTACTTC.

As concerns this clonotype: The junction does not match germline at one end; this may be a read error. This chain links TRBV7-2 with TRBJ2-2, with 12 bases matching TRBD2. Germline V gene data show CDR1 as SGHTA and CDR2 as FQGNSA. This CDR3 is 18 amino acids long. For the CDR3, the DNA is TGTGTCAGCAGCTTACCCGCTAGCGGGAGGGCCTACACCGGGGAGCTGTTCTTT. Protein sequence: CVSSLPASGRAYTGELFF.

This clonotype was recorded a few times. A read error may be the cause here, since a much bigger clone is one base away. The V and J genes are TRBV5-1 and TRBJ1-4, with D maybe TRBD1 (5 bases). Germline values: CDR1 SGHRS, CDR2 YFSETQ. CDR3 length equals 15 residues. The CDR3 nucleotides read TGCGCCGGCAGCTTGGAAGGGGTACCTAATGAAAAACTGTTTTTT. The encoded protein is CAGSLEGVPNEKLFF.

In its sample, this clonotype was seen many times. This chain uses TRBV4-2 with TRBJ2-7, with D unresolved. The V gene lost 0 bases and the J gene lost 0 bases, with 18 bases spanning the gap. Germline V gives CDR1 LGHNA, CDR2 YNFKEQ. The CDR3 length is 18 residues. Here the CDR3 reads CASSQDLQRRILSYEQYF. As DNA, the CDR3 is TGTGCCAGCAGCCAAGACCTGCAGCGCAGGATCCTCTCCTACGAGCAGTACTTC.